This TCR beta chain was identified in a study of blood T cell repertoires in COVID-19. The CDR3 consists of 14 residues. Looked up from germline, CDR1 is SGHRS and CDR2 is YFSETQ. Germline trimming cut 3 bases from V and 6 bases from J; bases unmatched to any gene: 7. Here immunoSEQ multiplex PCR was the method, and the copy in TCRdb shows in-frame clones only, minus some. Among 150,000 or so clones, around 80% were seen once, and the ten largest hold roughly 12%. Sequenced: PBMCs or T cells enriched from blood (not recorded which). This clonotype was obtained from a man between 45 and 60 years old who had recovered from COVID-19. This rearrangement joins TRBV5-1 to TRBJ2-7; 9 bases align to TRBD1. CDR3 region: CASSWGTGKGEQYF. The CDR3 DNA follows: TGCGCCAGCAGCTGGGGGACAGGGAAGGGCGAGCAGTACTTC.